This is a list of T cell receptor beta chains from one sample in a study of T cell clusters in autoimmune cytopenias. With the multiplex PCR reads reprocessed, TCRdb shows one record per CDR3 protein and no DNA. This sample's table has roughly 6,900 distinct CDR3 sequences. A further study also used this sample, focusing on T cell repertoires in aging, cancer and after chemotherapy.

Sequencing was carried out using peripheral blood. These receptors were taken from a human donor in good health. CDR3s include the opening cysteine and the closing phenylalanine or tryptophan. Fields, in order: clone size, J gene, V gene, CDR3 length, CDR3 protein. Not all rows give a size; the values are once, few, many and, for expanded clones, a class.

medium-sized,TRBJ2-6,TRBV6-5,16,CASSLPGGSGANVLTF
medium-sized,TRBJ2-4,TRBV30,12,CAWSVVGDIQYF
.,TRBJ2-3,TRBV6-2/TRBV6-3,12,CAIRRGPDTQYF
.,TRBJ2-7,TRBV5-4,15,CASSHRDRSSYEQYF
medium-sized,TRBJ2-3,TRBV6-5,14,CASRLGQHADTQYF
.,TRBJ1-1,TRBV6-6,15,CASSYSGQGRGEAFF
large,TRBJ2-2,TRBV29-1,13,CSLAHRDTGELFF
medium-sized,TRBJ2-5,TRBV7-6,15,CASTPQASGVETQYF
medium-sized,TRBJ2-7,TRBV19,14,CASSPTDGNYEQYF
.,TRBJ2-2,TRBV6-1,14,CASREGANTGELFF
medium-sized,TRBJ2-5,TRBV19,13,CASSTVPGETQYF
.,TRBJ2-7,TRBV6-5,19,CASSLRLAGSSGAYYEQYF
.,TRBJ2-5,TRBV6-2/TRBV6-3,16,CASSYRPAGYSETQYF
.,TRBJ2-2,TRBV6-4,15,CASSDSDRGAGELFF
.,TRBJ2-5,TRBV5-4,16,CASSPGGTGGAETQYF
medium-sized,TRBJ1-2,TRBV19,15,CASRTGTAENYGYTF
medium-sized,TRBJ2-1,TRBV6-5,16,CASSGPGTQTGTSTFF
medium-sized,TRBJ2-7,TRBV19,15,CASSPRQLLSYEQYF
medium-sized,TRBJ2-5,TRBV10-3,12,CAAGPLGETQYF
.,TRBJ1-5,TRBV6-1,14,CASGDRAANQPQHF
.,TRBJ2-1,TRBV6-5,19,CASTPGVGARGSTYNEQFF
.,TRBJ1-1,TRBV18,18,CASSPLRTGKHFNTEAFF
medium-sized,TRBJ2-7,TRBV6-2/TRBV6-3,13,CASRETGGYEQYF
.,TRBJ1-3,TRBV7-9,14,CASTTGQPGNTIYF
medium-sized,TRBJ2-1,TRBV19,14,CASSIGGGDHEQFF
.,TRBJ2-5,TRBV5-6,13,CASSLDSKRREYF
medium-sized,TRBJ2-7,TRBV19,15,CASSRGQASTYEQYF
.,TRBJ2-3,TRBV5-1,15,CASSLGRVGTALGYF
.,TRBJ1-6,TRBV5-4,17,CASSSSRDRAGNSPLHF
.,TRBJ1-3,TRBV15,18,CATSRDEGAAGSGNTIYF